This entry concerns a single TCR beta chain. Its specificity is unknown. Indicated treatment: roughly 10-day PBMC culture with coronavirus spike peptide pools or control peptides (ViraFEST assay). The V gene's germline CDR1 is MNHEY and CDR2 SVGEGT. V shed 6 bases, J shed 6 bases, and the junction held 5 bases outside the gene matches. CDR3 length: 14 amino acids. With the Oncomine TCR Beta short-read assay, DNA from cultured CD4+ T cells was sequenced. In this case, cultured CD4+ T cells provided the extracted genomic DNA. TCRdb reprocessed the PCR reads with MiXCR, giving one entry per CDR3 protein. The sample records 11,000 to 15,000 distinct CDR3 sequences, roughly 61% being singletons. The record originates from a study of vaccination and CD4 T cells after COVID-19. The wider study: Eight to ten convalescent patients had mild and one had severe PCR-confirmed SARS-CoV-2 disease.

The V call is TRBV6-2 or TRBV6-3, the J call TRBJ1-6; 7 nucleotides agree with TRBD1. This receptor was obtained from a human donor who had recovered from COVID-19. The sample comprised CD4+ T cells from blood, cultured in vitro. The CDR3 is CASSYGTANSPLHF. DNA for the CDR3: TGTGCCAGCAGCTACGGGACAGCTAATTCACCCCTCCACTTT.